This is a list of T cell receptor beta chains from one sample in a study of PD-L1 blockade in urothelial cancer. Produced via immunoSEQ multiplex PCR; TCRdb's table is partial and in-frame only. This sample yields about 88,000 clones, of which 90% to 95% are seen a single time; more than 8% belongs to the top ten. Sample: PBMCs, taken around atezolizumab (anti-PD-L1) treatment. These TCRs come from a man aged 55 to 70 with urothelial cancer. Both conserved end residues are part of each CDR3. A D gene is named only where the DNA matches it firmly. Clone size is stated in some rows and not others, as once, few, many or a class when expanded.

clone_size j_call d_call v_call cdr3_aa cdr3_nt
. TRBJ2-3 . TRBV5-1 CASSPGFAGSTDTQYF TGCGCCAGCAGCCCCGGTTTCGCGGGGAGCACAGATACGCAGTATTTT
few TRBJ2-7 . TRBV6-5 CASSYASDTYEQYF TGTGCCAGCAGTTACGCAAGTGACACCTACGAGCAGTACTTC
. TRBJ2-1 TRBD1 TRBV11-1 CASSLDRGPYNEQFF TGTGCCAGCAGCTTAGACAGGGGTCCCTACAATGAGCAGTTCTTC
. TRBJ1-1 . TRBV28 CASSLGGAGNTEAFF TGTGCCAGCAGTTTGGGGGGAGCGGGAAACACTGAAGCTTTCTTT
. TRBJ1-4 . TRBV19 CASSGRQFNEKLFF TGTGCCAGTAGTGGGAGACAATTTAATGAAAAACTGTTTTTT
. TRBJ1-2 TRBD1 TRBV6-5 CASSLTGVAYGYTF TGTGCCAGCAGTTTGACAGGGGTAGCATATGGCTACACCTTC
. TRBJ2-5 TRBD2 TRBV4-3 CASSQDRASGAETQYF TGCGCCAGCAGCCAAGATAGGGCTAGCGGGGCCGAGACCCAGTACTTC
. TRBJ2-1 TRBD2 TRBV14 CASSQLAGGHYEQFF TGTGCCAGCAGCCAACTAGCGGGGGGGCATTATGAGCAGTTCTTC
. TRBJ1-5 . TRBV2 CASSTGERQPQHF TGTGCCAGCAGTACCGGGGAGCGCCAGCCCCAGCATTTT
once TRBJ1-5 . TRBV28 CASSLARQISPTQHF TGTGCCAGCAGTTTAGCGCGGCAGATCAGCCCAACCCAGCATTTT
. TRBJ2-6 TRBD1 TRBV15 CATSRQGAGANVLTF TGTGCCACCAGCAGACAGGGGGCTGGGGCCAACGTCCTGACTTTC
once TRBJ2-1 TRBD2 TRBV11-1 CASSSRSGGGAENEQFF TGTGCCAGCAGCTCTCGTAGCGGCGGGGGGGCCGAGAATGAGCAGTTCTTC
. TRBJ1-4 TRBD1 TRBV14 CASSQERSGTGTEKLFF TGTGCCAGCAGCCAAGAGAGATCCGGGACAGGGACTGAAAAACTGTTTTTT
. TRBJ2-7 . TRBV11-2 CASSFGRVYEQYF TGTGCCAGCAGCTTCGGCAGGGTCTACGAGCAGTACTTC
. TRBJ2-2 . TRBV19 CATKWQGSTGELFF TGTGCCACCAAGTGGCAGGGGAGCACCGGGGAGCTGTTTTTT
. TRBJ2-1 TRBD2 TRBV29-1 CSVVGTSLSGNEQFF TGCAGCGTGGTGGGGACTAGTCTTTCGGGTAATGAGCAGTTCTTC
. TRBJ1-3 TRBD1 TRBV9 CASSAGTGGNTIYF TGTGCCAGCAGCGCTGGGACAGGTGGAAACACCATATATTTT
. TRBJ2-2 TRBD1 TRBV4-2 CASSQGVGTGTGELFF TGTGCCAGCAGCCAAGGCGTCGGGACAGGGACCGGGGAGCTGTTTTTT
. TRBJ2-3 TRBD2 TRBV7-9 CASRRTSGSADTQYF TGTGCCAGCAGGCGGACTAGCGGGAGTGCAGATACGCAGTATTTT
. TRBJ2-7 . TRBV19 CASSGHSSQYF TGTGCCAGTAGTGGACATTCGTCGCAGTACTTC
. TRBJ1-1 . TRBV19 CASRPTLNTEAFF TGTGCCAGTAGACCCACACTGAACACTGAAGCTTTCTTT
. TRBJ1-1 . TRBV7-6 CASSLSGANTEAFF TGTGCCAGCAGCTTAAGTGGGGCGAACACTGAAGCTTTCTTT
. TRBJ2-7 . TRBV4-2 CASSQNFQGSYEQYF TGTGCCAGCAGCCAGAATTTCCAGGGGAGCTACGAGCAGTACTTC
. TRBJ2-1 . TRBV5-1 CASSPGPGTYNEQFF TGCGCCAGCAGCCCCGGGCCAGGGACCTACAATGAGCAGTTCTTC
. TRBJ2-5 TRBD1 TRBV29-1 CSVTGGHETQYF TGCAGCGTGACAGGGGGCCATGAGACCCAGTACTTC
. TRBJ2-7 TRBD1 TRBV5-1 CASSYGQGYEQYF TGCGCCAGCAGCTATGGACAGGGTTACGAGCAGTACTTC
. TRBJ2-7 . TRBV28 CASGENSGREQYF TGTGCCAGCGGCGAAAATTCGGGGAGAGAGCAGTACTTC
. TRBJ1-3 . TRBV5-1 CASSLGQTRGNTIYF TGCGCCAGCAGCTTGGGACAGACACGGGGAAACACCATATATTTT
. TRBJ1-5 . TRBV28 CASSLSSTNQPQHF TGTGCCAGCAGTTTATCGAGTACCAATCAGCCCCAGCATTTT
. TRBJ1-3 TRBD1 TRBV4-3 CASSQVDREGNTIYF TGCGCCAGCAGCCAAGTCGACAGGGAAGGAAACACCATATATTTT
once TRBJ2-5 . TRBV4-1 CASSQGGLVETQYF TGCGCCAGCAGCCAAGGAGGGCTAGTAGAGACCCAGTACTTC
. TRBJ1-1 TRBD1 TRBV19 CASSILKGANTEAFF TGTGCCAGTAGTATTTTAAAGGGGGCAAATACTGAAGCTTTCTTT
. TRBJ1-6 TRBD1 TRBV5-6 CASSRMEFRQGSNSPLHF TGTGCCAGCAGCCGTATGGAATTTAGACAGGGGAGCAATTCACCCCTCCACTTT
. TRBJ2-3 . TRBV10-3 CAISDTGGKSTDTQYF TGTGCCATCAGTGATACGGGGGGCAAGAGCACAGATACGCAGTATTTT
. TRBJ2-7 . TRBV11-2 CASSLDRGSYEQYF TGTGCCAGCAGCTTAGACAGGGGATCCTACGAGCAGTACTTC
. TRBJ1-1 . TRBV28 CASSLNNMNTEAFF TGTGCCAGCAGTTTAAACAACATGAACACTGAAGCTTTCTTT
. TRBJ1-2 . TRBV9 CASSVGGGGYTF TGTGCCAGCAGCGTAGGTGGAGGCGGCTACACCTTC